These 11 T cell receptor beta chains came from one sample sequenced in a study of T-cell memory formation after mild COVID-19. Each CDR3 protein is one row after TCRdb ran MiXCR on the 5' RACE reads. Of 120,000 or so distinct CDR3 sequences listed, approximately 15% are singletons. Sequenced sample: PBMCs or a T cell subset sorted from them (not recorded which). The receptor source for this set is a man aged 18 to 35 who had mild COVID-19 (a few samples of this study predate the infection). Cell type and time point are not known.

This clonotype was seen more than once but under ten times. The V call is TRBV6-5, the J call TRBJ1-5, with D possibly matching TRBD1 (6 bases). This CDR3 spans 15 amino acids. Germline lookup yields CDR1 MNHEY and CDR2 SVGAGI. V lost 5 bases and J lost 0, with 11 bases in between. The CDR3 sequence: CASSTGLYSNQPQHF. In DNA form, the CDR3 reads TGTGCCAGCAGTACAGGGCTGTATAGCAATCAGCCCCAGCATTTT.

The chain carries TRBV12-3 or TRBV12-4 and TRBJ2-1, with a tentative D call TRBD2 (6 bases). The CDR3 length is 20 residues. V was pared by 4 bases and J by 3 bases, with 28 bases between. CDR3 protein: CASSSTPGGPLSPYYNEQFF. The CDR3 DNA follows: TGTGCCAGCAGTTCAACTCCCGGGGGTCCCCTAAGTCCCTACTACAATGAGCAGTTCTTC.

The chain carries TRBV7-2 and TRBJ1-2, with no clear D. Trimming pared 1 base from V and 4 bases from J, leaving 10 bases between. This CDR3 has 14 amino acids. Germline loops: CDR1 SGHTA, CDR2 FQGNSA. CDR3 bases: TGTGCCAGCAGCTTAGAGCTGGGTCTCTATGGCTACACCTTC. Residues: CASSLELGLYGYTF. The full variable domain, its missing parts supplied by reference TRBV7-2 and TRBJ1-2, is GAGVSQSPSNKVTEKGKDVELRCDPISGHTALYWYRQSLGQGLEFLIYFQGNSAPDKSGLPSDRFSAERTGGSVSTLTIQRTQQEDSAVYLCASSLELGLYGYTFGSGTRLTVV.

This clonotype was counted many times. V gene TRBV7-2 combines with J gene TRBJ1-1; 10 bases align to TRBD1. The junction had 4 bases not matched to a gene; V was cut back by 5 bases and J by 1 base. The CDR3 consists of 15 residues. The germline V gene has CDR1 SGHTA and CDR2 FQGNSA. CDR3 sequence reads: CASSPWTGGNTEAFF. CDR3 sequence (DNA): TGTGCCAGCAGCCCGTGGACAGGGGGGAACACTGAAGCTTTCTTT.

The gene calls are TRBV5-1 and TRBJ2-5; D assignment may be TRBD1 or TRBD2 (5 bases each). V lost 5 bases and J 5 bases, leaving 25 bases between the germline ends. The CDR3 contains 17 residues. Germline loops: CDR1 SGHRS, CDR2 YFSETQ. CDR3 DNA sequence: TGCGCCAGCAGGGACCAGTACCGGGACCCCACGAAGGAGACCCAGTACTTC. Translating gives CASRDQYRDPTKETQYF.

The chain has TRBV27 and TRBJ1-2; D gene ambiguous. The CDR3 spans 13 residues. The V and J ends lost 3 bases and 5 bases respectively, with 10 bases between them. CDR1 MNHEY and CDR2 SMNVEV come from the germline V gene (reference sequence). This CDR3 is CASSLTGLYGYTF. CDR3 nucleotides: TGTGCCAGCAGTTTGACCGGACTGTATGGCTACACCTTC.

The rearrangement uses TRBV15 and TRBJ2-5; unclear D gene. The CDR3 spans 16 residues. V shed 5 bases and J shed 0 bases, with 16 bases lying between them. Germline V gene data show CDR1 as LNHNV and CDR2 as YYDKDF (reference sequence). CDR3 sequence: CATSVRGIGYQETQYF. The CDR3 nucleotides are TGTGCCACCAGCGTTCGTGGGATCGGGTACCAAGAGACCCAGTACTTC. Full variable domain (rest looked up from reference TRBV15 and TRBJ2-5): DAMVIQNPRYQVTQFGKPVTLSCSQTLNHNVMYWYQQKSSQAPKLLFHYYDKDFNNEADTPDNFQSRRPNTSFCFLDIRSPGLGDTAMYLCATSVRGIGYQETQYFGPGTRLLVL.

The chain links TRBV29-1 to TRBJ1-1, with D uncertain. CDR3 length equals 13 residues. Germline loops: CDR1 SQVTM, CDR2 ANQGSEA. Trimming left V 6 bases short and J 4 bases short, with 15 bases between. This chain's CDR3 is CSVPDTTATEAFF. In DNA form, the CDR3 reads TGCAGCGTCCCCGACACAACCGCCACTGAAGCTTTCTTT.

There are a few counts of this clonotype. The chain carries TRBV12-3 or TRBV12-4 and TRBJ1-4; D is perhaps TRBD1 (5 bases). The V and J ends lost 5 bases and 7 bases respectively, with 14 bases between them. This CDR3 has 14 amino acids. CDR3 DNA sequence: TGTGCCAGCAGTGCCTTGGGGGGAGTTGAAAAACTGTTTTTT. Protein: CASSALGGVEKLFF.

The rearrangement links TRBV7-9 to TRBJ2-7; 7 bases map to TRBD1. The CDR3 consists of 14 residues. Germline V lookup: CDR1 SEHNR, CDR2 FQNEAQ (reference sequence). J lost 5 bases, V lost 1 base, and 5 bases had no gene match. CDR3 protein: CASSLEGAGHEQYV. DNA for the CDR3: TGTGCCAGCAGCTTAGAGGGGGCCGGGCACGAGCAGTACGTC.

This chain links TRBV7-9 with TRBJ2-1; 7 nucleotides agree with TRBD2. This CDR3 has 15 residues. V gave up 5 bases and J gave up 6 bases; unmatched junction bases: 10. Germline V CDR1 and CDR2: SEHNR, FQNEAQ (reference sequence). CDR3: CASSPRGVSGNEQFF. The CDR3 coding sequence is TGTGCCAGCAGCCCCCGGGGGGTAAGCGGCAATGAGCAGTTCTTC.